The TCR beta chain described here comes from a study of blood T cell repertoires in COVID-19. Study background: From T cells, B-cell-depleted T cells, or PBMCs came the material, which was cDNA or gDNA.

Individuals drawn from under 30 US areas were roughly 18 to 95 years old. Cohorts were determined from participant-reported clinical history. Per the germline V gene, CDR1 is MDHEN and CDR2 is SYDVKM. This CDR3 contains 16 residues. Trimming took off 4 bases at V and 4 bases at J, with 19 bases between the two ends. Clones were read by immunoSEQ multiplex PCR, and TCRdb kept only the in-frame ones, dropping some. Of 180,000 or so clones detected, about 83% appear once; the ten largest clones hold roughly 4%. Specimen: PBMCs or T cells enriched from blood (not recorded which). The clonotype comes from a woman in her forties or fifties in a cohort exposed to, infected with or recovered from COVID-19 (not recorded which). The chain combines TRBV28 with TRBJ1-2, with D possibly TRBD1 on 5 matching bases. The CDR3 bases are TGTGCCAGCAGTTGGGGGGGAAGGGCAGAACCCTATGGCTACACCTTC. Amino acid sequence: CASSWGGRAEPYGYTF.